This TCR beta chain was sequenced during a study of control samples from healthy donors and cancer patients. Note on this clone: Mismatch with germline at one junction end may stem from a read error.

The method was immunoSEQ multiplex PCR; TCRdb's version includes in-frame clones alone and lacks a portion of them. The sample gives tens of thousands of clones, roughly 89% of which show up once; approximately 12% is in the top ten. The CDR3 is 12 residues long. The chain uses TRBV12-3 or TRBV12-4 and TRBJ2-7, with a tentative D call TRBD1 (5 bases). This TCR came from a man between 45 and 60 years old with lung cancer. Sequencing input: PBMCs. Here the CDR3 reads CASSPDSFLRTF. Here the CDR3 DNA reads TGTGCCAGCAGTCCCGACAGTTTCCTTCGTACCTTC.